This T cell receptor (beta chain) was sequenced during a study of T cell responses to AZD1222 COVID-19 vaccine. For the study at large: Pooling covered second doses at about 4 or about 12 weeks. Study-wide points: Repertoire collection took place solely once the T cell response had peaked. Spike-specific TCR repertoires showed rising breadth and depth after two AZD1222 doses.

This clone has more than one count but fewer than ten. Its antigen is still unknown. Sequenced by immunoSEQ multiplex PCR; TCRdb stores in-frame clones only, minus some. The repertoire holds 100,000 to 150,000 clones, with roughly 87% as singletons. The sequence derives from an adult in good health. The sample in question was peripheral blood, obtained on day 0 of AZD1222 vaccination.

CDR3 nucleotide sequence: TGTGCCAGCAGTTTATTTACGGACGAGCAGTACTTC. Residues: CASSLFTDEQYF. The V and J genes are TRBV12-3 or TRBV12-4 and TRBJ2-7; no reliable D call. CDR3 length: 12 amino acids. The V gene lost 2 bases and the J gene lost 5 bases, with 7 bases spanning the gap.